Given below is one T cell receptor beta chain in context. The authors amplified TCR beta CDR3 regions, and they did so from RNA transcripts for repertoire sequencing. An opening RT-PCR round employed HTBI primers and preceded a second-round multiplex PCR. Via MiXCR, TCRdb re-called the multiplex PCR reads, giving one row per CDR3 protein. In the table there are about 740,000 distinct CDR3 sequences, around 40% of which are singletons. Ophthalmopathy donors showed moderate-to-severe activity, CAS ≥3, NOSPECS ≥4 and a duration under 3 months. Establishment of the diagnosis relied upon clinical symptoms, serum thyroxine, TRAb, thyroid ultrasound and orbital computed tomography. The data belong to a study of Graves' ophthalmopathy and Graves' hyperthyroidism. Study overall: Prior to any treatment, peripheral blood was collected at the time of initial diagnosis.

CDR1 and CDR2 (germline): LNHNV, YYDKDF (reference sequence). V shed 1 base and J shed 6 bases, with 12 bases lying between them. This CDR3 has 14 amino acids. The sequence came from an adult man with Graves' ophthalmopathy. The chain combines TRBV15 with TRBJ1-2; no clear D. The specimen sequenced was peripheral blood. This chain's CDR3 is CATSRVARSDGYTF. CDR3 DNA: TGTGCCACCAGCAGAGTCGCCAGGTCGGATGGCTACACCTTC.